The sequence of this T cell receptor beta chain was determined in a study of T cell changes during pregnancy in multiple sclerosis. TCRdb's table, derived via immunoSEQ multiplex PCR, lists solely in-frame clones and lacks some. The sample lists about 47,000 clones; approximately 92% were seen once. The CDR3 loop spans 16 amino acids. CDR1 is LNHDA and CDR2 is SQIVND in the germline V gene (reference sequence). Losses at the gene ends were 5 bases for V and 6 bases for J; bases not matched to a gene: 14. As to this clone: Other nucleotide sequences in the sample specify the same CDR3.

The gene calls are TRBV19 and TRBJ2-7; 9 bases are a match to TRBD1. The clonotype comes from a female donor with multiple sclerosis, enrolled in a pregnancy study. The input for sequencing was peripheral blood, taken in the third trimester of pregnancy. The CDR3 DNA follows: TGTGCCAGTAGTGGAACAGGGGGCAACTTTATTGGCGAGCAGTACTTC. Translated, it gives CASSGTGGNFIGEQYF.